What follows are 9 T cell receptor beta chains derived from one specimen sequenced in a study of CD39 and CD103 CD8 tumor-infiltrating T cells. The assay was immunoSEQ multiplex PCR, and TCRdb's table has in-frame clones only and misses some. The repertoire holds over a thousand clones, 74% seen once, with 27% in the top ten. Sequenced sample: CD39- CD103- CD8+ T cells sorted from the tumor. Subset denoted: CD103-CD39- double-negative CD45RA- CD8 T cells. These receptors were collected from a human donor with ovarian cancer.

The sample holds a few counts of this clone. This chain joins TRBV27 and TRBJ2-7; tentative D call: TRBD2 (5 bases). The germline V gene has CDR1 MNHEY and CDR2 SMNVEV (reference sequence). This CDR3 has 11 amino acids. V lost 8 bases and J lost 2, with 7 bases in between. The CDR3 nucleotides are TGTGCCAGCGGGGAGCCCTACGAGCAGTACTTC. Translated, it gives CASGEPYEQYF.

The J gene is TRBJ2-7, the V gene TRBV5-1, with 9 nucleotides matching TRBD2. V was pared by 2 bases and J by 3 bases, with 6 bases of the junction left unmatched. Germline V CDR1 and CDR2: SGHRS, YFSETQ. The CDR3 sequence is 15 residues long. The CDR3 spells CASSFVVREGYEQYF. The CDR3, as DNA: TGCGCCAGCAGCTTCGTGGTGCGGGAGGGCTACGAGCAGTACTTC.

The DNA of the CDR3 is TGTGCCAGCCAGGCATGGGGGAGCCATCAGCCCCAGCATTTT. This encodes CASQAWGSHQPQHF. J is TRBJ1-5 and V is TRBV2; a possible D gene is TRBD1 (5 bases). Trimming shortened V by 8 bases and J by 5 bases, and 16 bases separated the two germline ends. Germline V gene lookup returns CDR1 SNHLY and CDR2 FYNNEI. The CDR3 totals 14 residues.

This clone was seen once. The chain links TRBV4-1 to TRBJ2-1, with a possible D match to TRBD2 (5 bases). Germline V CDR1 and CDR2: MGHRA, YSYEKL. The CDR3 length is 14 residues. V was clipped by 4 bases and J by 4 bases, with 11 bases between them. DNA for the CDR3: TGCGCCAGCAGCCCCCGACTATTATACAATGAGCAGTTCTTC. Translation gives CASSPRLLYNEQFF.

The chain links TRBV19 to TRBJ2-1; 11 nucleotides agree with TRBD2. Germline trimming cut 5 bases from V and 4 bases from J; bases unmatched to any gene: 10. The CDR3 has 17 amino acids. CDR1 and CDR2 from the germline V gene are LNHDA and SQIVND (reference sequence). The CDR3 DNA is TGTGCCAGTAGTCTGACTCGGACTAGCGGGCTTTACAATGAGCAGTTCTTC. It codes for CASSLTRTSGLYNEQFF.

As for this clone: Additional DNA sequences in this sample encode the identical CDR3. This chain links TRBV25-1 with TRBJ1-1; weak D call: TRBD1 (6 bases). The CDR3 totals 17 residues. V lost 2 bases, J lost 5 bases, and 21 bases lay in between. Per germline, CDR1 MGHDK and CDR2 SYGVNS. The DNA for the CDR3 is TGTGCCAGCAGTGAAGAAGGCAACCAACAGGGTAAAACTGAAGCTTTCTTT. Its translation: CASSEEGNQQGKTEAFF.

V usage is TRBV27 and J usage is TRBJ1-1, with a tentative D call TRBD1 (6 bases). CDR3 size: 15 residues. V was cut by 5 bases and J by 3 bases, with 16 bases left in between. Germline-derived CDR1 and CDR2 are MNHEY and SMNVEV (reference sequence). The CDR3 protein is CASSIQGIGDTEAFF. The CDR3 region has the DNA TGTGCCAGCAGTATCCAGGGGATCGGGGACACTGAAGCTTTCTTT.

In this sample, this clone turned up once. The rearrangement links TRBV19 to TRBJ2-2; D ambiguous. Germline loops: CDR1 LNHDA, CDR2 SQIVND (reference sequence). Trimming cost V 5 bases and J 7 bases, with 8 bases left between them. The CDR3 is 12 residues long. The DNA of the CDR3 is TGTGCCAGTAGTTATGGGGACGGGGAGCTGTTTTTT. Translating it yields CASSYGDGELFF. The full variable domain, in which reference TRBV19 and TRBJ2-2 provide the parts outside the CDR3, is DGGITQSPKYLFRKEGQNVTLSCEQNLNHDAMYWYRQDPGQGLRLIYYSQIVNDFQKGDIAEGYSVSREKKESFPLTVTSAQKNPTAFYLCASSYGDGELFFGEGSRLTVL.

This sequence joins TRBV9 and TRBJ1-2; D gene uncertain. Trimming took off 4 bases at V and 2 bases at J, with 12 bases between the two ends. The CDR3 sequence is 14 residues long. The V gene's germline CDR1 is SGDLS and CDR2 YYNGEE. The CDR3 loop is CASSPKIGNYGYTF. CDR3 DNA: TGTGCCAGCAGCCCCAAAATTGGGAACTATGGCTACACCTTC.